These 26 T cell receptor beta chains were all obtained from the same sample, sequenced in a study of regulatory T cells in long-lasting Graves disease. Time point given: persistent/refractory GD, antithyroid drugs over 5 years with positive TRAb. TCR sequences were obtained from RNA taken from PBMCs. Construction of TCR beta libraries relied on iRepertoire HTBI primers and on Arm-PCR targeting CDR3 regions. TCRdb redid the calling of the multiplex PCR reads with MiXCR, one entry per CDR3 protein. The data hold around 460,000 distinct CDR3 sequences, with around a fifth observed a single time. This sample comprised peripheral blood mononuclear cells (PBMCs), obtained when the disease was refractory, from a patient treated with antithyroid drugs. The receptors here all came from a female donor with Graves disease.

There are many counts of this clonotype. V usage is TRBV2 and J usage is TRBJ1-2; D remains ambiguous. CDR1 SNHLY and CDR2 FYNNEI come from the germline V gene. This CDR3 is 15 amino acids long. V lost 0 bases, J lost 6 bases, and 14 bases lay in between. The CDR3 loop reads CASSEAPRGGHGYTF. DNA for the CDR3: TGTGCCAGCAGTGAAGCGCCCCGGGGAGGCCATGGCTACACCTTC.

This clonotype was detected only a few times. The rearrangement links TRBV6-1 to TRBJ2-7; 8 bases align to TRBD1. The CDR3 extends over 14 amino acids. In germline, CDR1 is MNHNS, CDR2 SASEGT. V was pared by 4 bases and J by 7 bases, with 9 bases of the junction left unmatched. The CDR3: CASSGWTGSREQYF. The CDR3 DNA reads TGTGCCAGCAGTGGGTGGACAGGGAGTAGGGAGCAGTACTTC.

This clonotype was counted at least ten times. The genes are TRBV3-1 and TRBJ2-5; D is unclear. Germline loops: CDR1 LGHDT, CDR2 YNNKEL (reference sequence). Trimming cost V 4 bases and J 1 base, with 10 bases left between them. The CDR3 totals 14 residues. CDR3 loop: CASSRHTSQETQYF. CDR3 sequence (DNA): TGTGCCAGCAGCCGGCACACCTCCCAAGAGACCCAGTACTTC.

This clonotype has just a few counts. This rearrangement joins TRBV4-3 to TRBJ1-1; 10 positions agree with TRBD1. The CDR3 loop spans 16 amino acids. Trimming cost V 5 bases and J 5 bases; bases outside gene matches: 11. Germline CDR1 is LGHNA and CDR2 is YSLEER. This chain's CDR3 is CASSASTGGEITEAFF. CDR3 coding DNA: TGCGCCAGCAGCGCCTCGACAGGGGGCGAAATAACTGAAGCTTTCTTT.

The chain recombines TRBV7-2 with TRBJ2-5; 7 nucleotides match TRBD2. This CDR3 region has 14 residues. The V and J ends lost 5 bases and 5 bases, in that order; junction bases with no gene match: 8. From germline, CDR1 is SGHTA and CDR2 FQGNSA. The CDR3 is CASSPNAGVETQYF. The CDR3 DNA follows: TGTGCCAGCAGCCCGAATGCGGGGGTGGAGACCCAGTACTTC.

In its sample, this clonotype was seen a few times. This chain links TRBV7-3 with TRBJ1-4; 8 bases align to TRBD1. Per the germline V gene, CDR1 is SGHTA and CDR2 is FQGTGA. J gave up 2 bases and V 5 bases, and 10 bases lay outside the gene matches. The CDR3 is 17 residues long. The CDR3 is CASSVDRGRGTNEKLFF. CDR3 sequence (DNA): TGTGCCAGCAGCGTCGACAGGGGCCGCGGGACTAATGAAAAACTGTTTTTT.

This clonotype showed up many times. This chain links TRBV5-1 with TRBJ1-2, with TRBD1 matching 9 bases. In germline, CDR1 is SGHRS, CDR2 YFSETQ. The V and J ends lost 0 bases and 6 bases, in that order; junction bases with no gene match: 9. This CDR3 spans 16 amino acids. CDR3 coding DNA: TGCGCCAGCAGCTTGGACAGGGGGCGCGTGAAAGATGGCTACACCTTC. As protein: CASSLDRGRVKDGYTF. The full variable domain, with the rest looked up from reference TRBV5-1 and TRBJ1-2, is KAGVTQTPRYLIKTRGQQVTLSCSPISGHRSVSWYQQTPGQGLQFLFEYFSETQRNKGNFPGRFSGRQFSNSRSEMNVSTLELGDSALYLCASSLDRGRVKDGYTFGSGTRLTVV.

Only a few counts were recorded for this clonotype. The rearrangement links TRBV7-9 to TRBJ2-7; the D is unclear. Germline lookup yields CDR1 SEHNR and CDR2 FQNEAQ (reference sequence). Trimming pared 3 bases from V and 3 bases from J, leaving 9 bases between. CDR3 length equals 13 residues. The CDR3 bases are TGTGCCAGCAGCTTCGCAGCTAACTACGAGCAGTACTTC. Encoded protein: CASSFAANYEQYF.

The CDR3 region has the DNA TGTGCCAGCAGCGGCACCGGGGGGCGCGCCGGGGCCAACGTCCTGACTTTC. Protein product: CASSGTGGRAGANVLTF. This rearrangement joins TRBV11-3 to TRBJ2-6, with a weak D call TRBD2 (7 bases). CDR3 length equals 17 residues. Germline V gene lookup returns CDR1 SGHNT and CDR2 YENEEA. Trimming took off 5 bases at V and 4 bases at J, with 18 bases between the two ends.

This clonotype was found many times. The rearrangement uses TRBV6-1 and TRBJ1-1; 7 bases are a match to TRBD1. This CDR3 has 11 amino acids. V gave up 8 bases and J gave up 8 bases; unmatched junction bases: 5. Germline CDR1 MNHNS, CDR2 SASEGT. Here the CDR3 DNA reads TGTGCCAGCCTCTGGGACAGAGAAGCTTTCTTT. It yields the protein CASLWDREAFF.

This clonotype was detected many times. The chain uses TRBV12-3 or TRBV12-4 and TRBJ1-2; D uncertain. V lost 1 base and J lost 2, with 5 bases in between. The CDR3 is 13 amino acids. The CDR3 bases are TGTGCCAGCAGTTTAGGGCCGAACTATGGCTACACCTTC. It yields the protein CASSLGPNYGYTF.

The V call is TRBV12-3 or TRBV12-4, the J call TRBJ1-5; 7 bases are a match to TRBD1. The CDR3 totals 13 residues. The J segment lost 9 bases and the V segment lost 8 bases, leaving 10 bases of the junction unmatched. The CDR3 nucleotides are TGTGCCAGCGGAACAGGGGAGGGGAGGCCCCAGCATTTT. Residues: CASGTGEGRPQHF.

The chain recombines TRBV10-3 with TRBJ2-5; TRBD2 is a possible D gene (5 bases). The V gene's germline CDR1 is ENHRY and CDR2 SYGVKD. CDR3 length: 14 amino acids. Trimming stripped 4 bases from V and 3 bases from J, with 12 bases between. CDR3 sequence (DNA): TGTGCCATCAGTGGACTACCTGGAGAAGAGACCCAGTACTTC. Translation gives CAISGLPGEETQYF.

The chain joins TRBV15 to TRBJ2-7; 7 bases are shared with TRBD1. The CDR3 contains 14 residues. The ends lost 3 bases at V and 6 bases at J; junction bases unmatched: 8. The germline V gene has CDR1 LNHNV and CDR2 YYDKDF (reference sequence). The CDR3 loop is CATSRVGGFIEQYF. The CDR3 region has the DNA TGTGCCACCAGCAGGGTAGGGGGCTTTATCGAGCAGTACTTC.

The sample holds a few counts of this clonotype. The V call is TRBV6-5, the J call TRBJ2-3, with D possibly being TRBD2 (5 bases). The ends were cut back, 4 bases at V and 9 bases at J, with 8 bases in the middle. The germline V gene has CDR1 MNHEY and CDR2 SVGAGI. The CDR3 is 11 residues long. This CDR3 reads CASSWRRTQYF. CDR3 DNA sequence: TGTGCCAGCAGTTGGAGGCGAACGCAGTATTTT.

This clonotype appeared many times. The chain carries TRBV27 and TRBJ1-2, with 12 bases identical to TRBD1. Unmatched junction bases numbered 4, after V lost 5 bases and J lost 3 bases. The germline CDR1 and CDR2 sequences are MNHEY and SMNVEV (reference sequence). This CDR3 has 15 amino acids. In DNA, the CDR3 is TGTGCCAGCAGTCCAGGGACAGGGGGCTACTATGGCTACACCTTC. Its protein product is CASSPGTGGYYGYTF.

The chain is built from TRBV6-9 and TRBJ2-5; either TRBD1 or TRBD2 may fit D (5 bases each). The CDR3 is 14 residues long. V gave up 4 bases and J gave up 4 bases, with 13 bases separating them. Germline lookup yields CDR1 MNHGY and CDR2 SVAAGI. The CDR3, as DNA: TGTGCCAGCAGTTGGGACGCGCTTGGAGAGACCCAGTACTTC. This sequence encodes CASSWDALGETQYF.

This clonotype was seen at least ten times. J is TRBJ1-1 and V is TRBV2; D is uncertain. The CDR3 sequence is 13 residues long. CDR1 is SNHLY, CDR2 FYNNEI, per germline. The germline V and J ends were trimmed by 8 bases and 5 bases, with 15 bases remaining between them. The CDR3 DNA reads TGTGCCAGCTTGTCGGGCAGGCAAACTGAAGCTTTCTTT. Its translation: CASLSGRQTEAFF.

V usage is TRBV18 and J usage is TRBJ1-1; D possibly corresponds to TRBD1 (6 bases). CDR1 is KGHSH and CDR2 is LQKENI in the germline V gene. Deletions cut 3 bases from V and 1 base from J, with 15 bases between. The length of the CDR3 is 16 residues. The DNA for the CDR3 is TGTGCCAGCTCACCGCAAGGGTACAGGGCGAACACTGAAGCTTTCTTT. Residues: CASSPQGYRANTEAFF.

This chain links TRBV20-1 with TRBJ2-2, with 9 bases identical to TRBD1. There are 16 residues in the CDR3. Germline V gene lookup returns CDR1 DFQATT and CDR2 SNEGSKA (reference sequence). J gave up 5 bases and V 4 bases, and 11 bases lay outside the gene matches. This chain's CDR3 is CSATRTGGGRTGELFF. The CDR3 DNA sequence: TGCAGTGCTACGAGAACAGGGGGCGGAAGAACCGGGGAGCTGTTTTTT.

Details on this clonotype: This may arise from a read error, as a much more abundant clone is one base away. The gene calls are TRBV6-6 and TRBJ1-5; the D gene is possibly TRBD1 (5 bases). The CDR3 consists of 16 residues. Germline assignment: CDR1 MNHNY and CDR2 SVGAGI (reference sequence). Trimming removed 0 bases at V and 6 bases at J, with 15 bases between. CDR3 amino acids: CASSYSHWGRSQPQHF. The CDR3 DNA reads TGTGCCAGCAGTTACTCGCATTGGGGCAGAAGTCAGCCCCAGCATTTT.

Many counts were recorded for this clonotype. This sequence joins TRBV2 and TRBJ2-7; D ambiguous. The length of the CDR3 is 12 residues. Germline loops: CDR1 SNHLY, CDR2 FYNNEI. Trimming shortened V by 5 bases and J by 6 bases, and 11 bases separated the two germline ends. The CDR3 protein is CASSWVRREQYF. For the CDR3, the DNA is TGTGCCAGCAGTTGGGTCCGACGCGAGCAGTACTTC. Filled out from reference TRBV2 and TRBJ2-7, the complete variable domain reads EPEVTQTPSHQVTQMGQEVILRCVPISNHLYFYWYRQILGQKVEFLVSFYNNEISEKSEIFDDQFSVERPDGSNFTLKIRSTKLEDSAMYFCASSWVRREQYFGPGTRLTVT.

The sample holds many counts of this clonotype. The gene calls are TRBV6-2 or TRBV6-3 and TRBJ1-2; TRBD1 matches at 8 bases. V shed 7 bases and J 1 base; nucleotides not matched to a gene: 14. The CDR3 has 17 residues. Germline V gives CDR1 MNHEY, CDR2 SVGEGT. CDR3 DNA sequence: TGTGCCAGCACCATTGGACAGGGAGGTTTGAATAACTATGGCTACACCTTC. It encodes CASTIGQGGLNNYGYTF.

This chain connects TRBV7-2 to TRBJ1-2; TRBD1 might be the D (5 bases). This CDR3 contains 15 residues. Germline CDR1 is SGHTA and CDR2 is FQGNSA. V lost 4 bases and J lost 4, with 16 bases in between. This CDR3 reads CASSSRGGGLYGYTF. CDR3 sequence (DNA): TGTGCCAGCAGCTCCCGGGGGGGGGGTCTCTATGGCTACACCTTC.

The chain recombines TRBV4-2 with TRBJ1-1; no clear D. V was trimmed by 0 bases and J by 1 base, leaving 9 bases between them. This CDR3 is built from 15 residues. The germline V gene has CDR1 LGHNA and CDR2 YNFKEQ. In DNA, the CDR3 is TGTGCCAGCAGCCAAGAACTGCTGACGAACACTGAAGCTTTCTTT. It codes for CASSQELLTNTEAFF.

This clonotype was observed many times. This sequence joins TRBV6-1 and TRBJ1-5, with a weak D call TRBD1 (6 bases). The germline V and J ends were trimmed by 7 bases and 0 bases, with 13 bases remaining between them. The CDR3 totals 15 residues. CDR1 and CDR2 from the germline V gene are MNHNS and SASEGT. In DNA form, the CDR3 reads TGTGCCAGCACAAAGACAGGATATAGCAATCAGCCCCAGCATTTT. It codes for CASTKTGYSNQPQHF.